Presented here are 3 T cell receptor beta chains from one specimen sequenced in a study of identifying expanded T cells in peripheral blood. Profiling relied on immunoSEQ multiplex PCR, and the TCRdb table lists in-frame clones only, not all of them. The sample includes 75,000 to 100,000 clones, 70% to 90% of them seen just once. Sequenced sample: blood. The receptor set was obtained from a person aged 18-70 years in good health.

CDR3 nucleotides: TGTGCCAGCAGCTCTGGACAGAGCCTTAATGAAAAACTGTTTTTT. It is translated as CASSSGQSLNEKLFF. V gene TRBV5-8 combines with J gene TRBJ1-4, with a tentative D call TRBD1 (6 bases). This CDR3 is 15 amino acids long. The germline V gene has CDR1 SGHTS and CDR2 YDEGEE. The ends were cut back, 3 bases at V and 4 bases at J, with 13 bases in the middle.

The chain couples TRBV30 to TRBJ1-2; 8 nucleotides line up with TRBD1. V shed 2 bases, J shed 8 bases, and the junction held 4 bases outside the gene matches. CDR1 is GTSNPN, CDR2 SVGIG, per germline (reference sequence). The CDR3 runs 12 residues. The CDR3 DNA follows: TGTGCCTGGAGTCCAGGGGGCGGCGGCTACACCTTC. It is translated as CAWSPGGGGYTF.

The rearrangement uses TRBV14 and TRBJ1-6; D uncertain. There are 17 residues in the CDR3. Germline values: CDR1 SGHDN, CDR2 FVKESK. V gave up 0 bases and J gave up 0 bases, with 9 bases separating them. CDR3 loop: CASSQEPGHSYNSPLHF. The CDR3 region has the DNA TGTGCCAGCAGCCAAGAGCCGGGTCACTCCTATAATTCACCCCTCCACTTT.